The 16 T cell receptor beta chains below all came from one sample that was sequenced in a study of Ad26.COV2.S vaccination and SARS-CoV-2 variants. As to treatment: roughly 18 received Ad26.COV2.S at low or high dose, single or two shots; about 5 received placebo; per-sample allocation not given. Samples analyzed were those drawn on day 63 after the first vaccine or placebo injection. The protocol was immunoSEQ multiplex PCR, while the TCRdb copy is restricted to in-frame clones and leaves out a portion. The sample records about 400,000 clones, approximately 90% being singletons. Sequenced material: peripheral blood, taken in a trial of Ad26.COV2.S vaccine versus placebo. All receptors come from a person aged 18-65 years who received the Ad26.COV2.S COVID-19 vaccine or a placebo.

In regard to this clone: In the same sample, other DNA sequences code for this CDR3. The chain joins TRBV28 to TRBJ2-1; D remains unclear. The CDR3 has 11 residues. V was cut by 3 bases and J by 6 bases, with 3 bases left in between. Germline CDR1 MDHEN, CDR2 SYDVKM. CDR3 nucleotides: TGTGCCAGCAGTTTGAGCAATGAGCAGTTCTTC. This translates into CASSLSNEQFF.

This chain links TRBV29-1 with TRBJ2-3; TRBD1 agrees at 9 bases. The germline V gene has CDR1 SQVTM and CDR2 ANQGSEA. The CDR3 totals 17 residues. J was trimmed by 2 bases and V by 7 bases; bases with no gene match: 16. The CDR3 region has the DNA TGCAGCGGCGTAGGGGCTGCGGGGACAGGGAACACAGATACGCAGTATTTT. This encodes CSGVGAAGTGNTDTQYF.

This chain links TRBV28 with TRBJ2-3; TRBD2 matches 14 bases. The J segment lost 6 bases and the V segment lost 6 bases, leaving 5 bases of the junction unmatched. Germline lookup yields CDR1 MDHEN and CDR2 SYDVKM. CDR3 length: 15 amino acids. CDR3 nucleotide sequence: TGTGCCAGCAGGCGGACTAGCGGGAGGCTCGATACGCAGTATTTT. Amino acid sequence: CASRRTSGRLDTQYF.

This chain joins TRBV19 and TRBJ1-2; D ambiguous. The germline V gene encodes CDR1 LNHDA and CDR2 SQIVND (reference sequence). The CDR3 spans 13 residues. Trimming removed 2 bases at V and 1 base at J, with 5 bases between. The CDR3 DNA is TGTGCCAGTAGTATATCGGGTAACTATGGCTACACCTTC. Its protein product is CASSISGNYGYTF.

This chain's CDR3 is CASSVTGVSETQYF. The CDR3 DNA sequence: TGTGCCAGCAGTGTTACGGGAGTGTCAGAGACCCAGTACTTC. V is TRBV2 and J is TRBJ2-5; maybe TRBD2 (6 bases). Trimming left V 4 bases short and J 4 bases short, with 13 bases between. CDR1 and CDR2 from the germline V gene are SNHLY and FYNNEI. CDR3 length equals 14 residues.

The CDR3 DNA reads TGTGCCAGCAGACAGGGTAGCAATCAGCCCCAGCATTTT. Protein: CASRQGSNQPQHF. The chain joins TRBV6-5 to TRBJ1-5; D might be TRBD1 (6 bases). CDR3 length: 13 amino acids. Trimming cost V 6 bases and J 0 bases, with 6 bases left between them. The germline V gene encodes CDR1 MNHEY and CDR2 SVGAGI.

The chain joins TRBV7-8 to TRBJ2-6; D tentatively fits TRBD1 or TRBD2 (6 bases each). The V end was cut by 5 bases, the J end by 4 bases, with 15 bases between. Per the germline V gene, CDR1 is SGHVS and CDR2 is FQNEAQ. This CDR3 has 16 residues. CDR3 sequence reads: CASSPRGADGANVLTF. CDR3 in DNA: TGTGCCAGCAGCCCTAGGGGGGCGGACGGGGCCAACGTCCTGACTTTC.

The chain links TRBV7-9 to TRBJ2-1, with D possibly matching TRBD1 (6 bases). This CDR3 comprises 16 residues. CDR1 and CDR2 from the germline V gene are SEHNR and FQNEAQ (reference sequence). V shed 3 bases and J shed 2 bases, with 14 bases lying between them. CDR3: CASSLGQGSPYNEQFF. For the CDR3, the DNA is TGTGCCAGCAGCTTGGGCCAGGGGAGCCCCTACAATGAGCAGTTCTTC.

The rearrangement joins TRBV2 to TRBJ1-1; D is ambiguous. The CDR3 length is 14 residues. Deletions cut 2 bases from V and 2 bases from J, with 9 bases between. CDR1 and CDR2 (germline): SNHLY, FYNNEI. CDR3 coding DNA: TGTGCCAGCAGTGAAAGTTGGTCCAACACTGAAGCTTTCTTT. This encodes CASSESWSNTEAFF.

The CDR3 DNA reads as TGTGCCAGCAATCGGGGGTCCCCCTACAATGAGCAGTTCTTC. This translates into CASNRGSPYNEQFF. V usage is TRBV28 and J usage is TRBJ2-1, with D perhaps TRBD2 (6 bases). This CDR3 is built from 14 residues. Trimming took 7 bases from V and 2 from J, leaving 12 bases between them. Germline V lookup: CDR1 MDHEN, CDR2 SYDVKM.

CDR3 loop: CAISERGQGNSYEQYF. The CDR3 bases are TGTGCCATCAGTGAGAGGGGACAGGGGAATTCCTACGAGCAGTACTTC. This rearrangement joins TRBV10-3 to TRBJ2-7, with 10 bases that match TRBD1. CDR3 length: 16 amino acids. V was pared by 2 bases and J by 1 base, with 5 bases of the junction left unmatched. Germline V CDR1 and CDR2: ENHRY, SYGVKD.

CDR3 in amino acids: CASSSGTLYGYTF. DNA for the CDR3: TGTGCCAGCAGCTCCGGGACTCTGTACGGCTACACCTTC. This chain connects TRBV28 to TRBJ1-2; maybe TRBD1 (5 bases). Trimming took 6 bases from V and 8 from J, leaving 16 bases between them. The CDR3 contains 13 residues. CDR1 MDHEN and CDR2 SYDVKM come from the germline V gene.

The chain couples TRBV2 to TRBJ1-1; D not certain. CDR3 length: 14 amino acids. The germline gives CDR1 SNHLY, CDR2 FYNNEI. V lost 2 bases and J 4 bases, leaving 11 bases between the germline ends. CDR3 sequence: CASSEMGLGTEAFF. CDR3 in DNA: TGTGCCAGCAGTGAAATGGGATTGGGCACTGAAGCTTTCTTT.

CDR3 sequence: CASSLGGVVETQYF. In DNA form, the CDR3 reads TGTGCCAGCAGTCTTGGGGGAGTTGTGGAGACCCAGTACTTC. The V and J genes are TRBV6-2 or TRBV6-3 and TRBJ2-5; D could derive from TRBD1 or TRBD2 (5 bases each). CDR1 and CDR2 from the germline V gene are MNHEY and SVGEGT. The V and J ends lost 5 bases and 5 bases respectively, with 15 bases between them. The CDR3 extends over 14 amino acids.

The CDR3 DNA sequence: TGTGCCACCAGTGATGCGGGACAGCTCTATCAGCCCCAGCATTTT. As protein: CATSDAGQLYQPQHF. V is TRBV24-1 and J is TRBJ1-5; 7 bases are a match to TRBD1. CDR3 length equals 15 residues. Per the germline V gene, CDR1 is KGHDR and CDR2 is SFDVKD. With V trimmed by 3 bases and J by 5 bases, 6 bases remained unmatched.

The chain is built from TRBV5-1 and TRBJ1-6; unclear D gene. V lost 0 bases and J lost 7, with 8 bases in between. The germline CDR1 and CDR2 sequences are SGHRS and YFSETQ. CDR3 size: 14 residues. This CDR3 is CASSLGGINSPLHF. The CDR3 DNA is TGCGCCAGCAGCTTGGGCGGAATCAATTCACCCCTCCACTTT.